This T cell receptor (beta chain) was sequenced for a study of blood T cell repertoires in COVID-19. The repertoire was sequenced with immunoSEQ multiplex PCR; TCRdb's copy has only in-frame clones and lacks some. The sample contains under 250,000 clones, more than 70% of which appear only once. This clone appeared a single time. Sample: peripheral blood. The clonotype was recovered from a woman aged 60-75 years with acute or convalescent COVID-19.

The CDR3 reads CASSLTGVINQPQHF. CDR3 coding DNA: TGTGCCAGCAGTTTGACAGGGGTTATCAATCAGCCCCAGCATTTT. V and J are TRBV27 and TRBJ1-5; 8 bases line up with TRBD1. The CDR3 covers 15 residues. Germline CDR1 and CDR2: MNHEY and SMNVEV (reference sequence). Germline trimming cut 3 bases from V and 3 bases from J; bases unmatched to any gene: 4.